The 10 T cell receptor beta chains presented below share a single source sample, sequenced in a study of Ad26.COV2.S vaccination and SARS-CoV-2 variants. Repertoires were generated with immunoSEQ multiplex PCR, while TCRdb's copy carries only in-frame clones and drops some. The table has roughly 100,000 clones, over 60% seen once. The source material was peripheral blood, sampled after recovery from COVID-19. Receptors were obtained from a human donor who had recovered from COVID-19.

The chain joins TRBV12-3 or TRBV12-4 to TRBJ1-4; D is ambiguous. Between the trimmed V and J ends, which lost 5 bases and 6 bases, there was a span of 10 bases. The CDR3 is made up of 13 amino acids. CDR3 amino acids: CASSGGPYEKLFF. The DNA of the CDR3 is TGTGCCAGCAGTGGTGGACCTTATGAAAAACTGTTTTTT.

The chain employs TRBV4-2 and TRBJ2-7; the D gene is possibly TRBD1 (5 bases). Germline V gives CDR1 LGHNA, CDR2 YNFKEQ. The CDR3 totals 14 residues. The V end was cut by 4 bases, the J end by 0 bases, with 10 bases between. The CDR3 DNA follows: TGTGCCAGCAGCCGAGACAGCTCCTCCTACGAGCAGTACTTC. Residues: CASSRDSSSYEQYF.

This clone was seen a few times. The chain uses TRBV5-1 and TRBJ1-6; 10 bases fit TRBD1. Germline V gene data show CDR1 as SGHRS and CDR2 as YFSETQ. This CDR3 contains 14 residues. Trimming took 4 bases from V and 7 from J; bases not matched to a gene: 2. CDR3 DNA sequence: TGCGCCAGCAGCGGGGGACAGGGGAATTCACCCCTCCACTTT. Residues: CASSGGQGNSPLHF.

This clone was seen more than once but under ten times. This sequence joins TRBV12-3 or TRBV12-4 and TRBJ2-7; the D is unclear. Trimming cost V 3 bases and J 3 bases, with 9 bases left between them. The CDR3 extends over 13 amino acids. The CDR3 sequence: CASSLARLYEQYF. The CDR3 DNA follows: TGTGCCAGCAGTTTGGCTAGACTCTACGAGCAGTACTTC.

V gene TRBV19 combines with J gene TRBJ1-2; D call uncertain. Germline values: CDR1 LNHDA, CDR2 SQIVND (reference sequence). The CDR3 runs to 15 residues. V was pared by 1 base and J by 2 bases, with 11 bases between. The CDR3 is CASSIANSLNYGYTF. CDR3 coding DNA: TGTGCCAGTAGTATAGCCAACAGCTTAAACTATGGCTACACCTTC.

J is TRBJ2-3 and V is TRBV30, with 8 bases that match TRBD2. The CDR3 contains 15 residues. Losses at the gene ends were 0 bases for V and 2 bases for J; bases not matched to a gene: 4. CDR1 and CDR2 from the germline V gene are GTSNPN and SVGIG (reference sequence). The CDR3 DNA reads TGTGCCTGGAGTGTAGCGGGGGACCCCACAGATACGCAGTATTTT. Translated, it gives CAWSVAGDPTDTQYF.

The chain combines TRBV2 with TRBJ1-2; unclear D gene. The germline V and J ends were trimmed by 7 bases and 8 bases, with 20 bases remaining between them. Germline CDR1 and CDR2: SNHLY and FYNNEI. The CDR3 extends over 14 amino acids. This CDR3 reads CASTPYPWAGGYTF. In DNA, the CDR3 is TGTGCCAGCACCCCCTACCCCTGGGCAGGCGGCTACACCTTC.

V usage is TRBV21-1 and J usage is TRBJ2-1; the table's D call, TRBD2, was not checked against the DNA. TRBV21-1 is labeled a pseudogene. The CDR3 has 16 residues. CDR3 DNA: TGTGCCAGCAGCAAAGCTTTAGCGGGGGGGTACAATGAGCAGTTCTTC. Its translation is CASSKALAGGYNEQFF.

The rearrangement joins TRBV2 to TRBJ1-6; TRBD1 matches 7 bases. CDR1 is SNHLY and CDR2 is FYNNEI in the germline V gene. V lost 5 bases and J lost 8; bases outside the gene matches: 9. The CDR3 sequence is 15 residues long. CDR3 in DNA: TGTGCCAGCAGTTACGAAGAGGGGGCTGATTCACCCCTCCACTTT. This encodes CASSYEEGADSPLHF.

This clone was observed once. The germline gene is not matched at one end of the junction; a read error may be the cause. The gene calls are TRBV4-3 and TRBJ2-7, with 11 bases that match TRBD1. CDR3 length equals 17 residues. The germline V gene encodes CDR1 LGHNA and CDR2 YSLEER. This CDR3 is CPSSRLLPGQGGYEQYF. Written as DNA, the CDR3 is TGCCCCAGCAGCCGTCTCCTCCCGGGACAGGGGGGTTACGAGCAGTACTTC.